This T cell receptor beta chain was captured by sequencing in a study of vaccination and CD4 T cells after COVID-19. Treatment given: roughly ten-day PBMC culture with coronavirus spike peptide pools or control peptides (ViraFEST assay). ViraFEST sequenced TCRs after peptide-pool expansion of antigen-specific T cells. CDR1 and CDR2 from the germline V gene are LNHDA and SQIVND (reference sequence). There are 17 residues in the CDR3. V lost 9 bases to trimming and J lost 5 bases, with 28 bases between them. Sequencing of the DNA from cultured CD4+ T cells was carried out with the Oncomine TCR Beta short-read assay. TCRdb re-called the PCR reads with MiXCR, one entry per CDR3 protein. This sample yields 7,200 or so distinct CDR3 sequences, of which around 60% are seen a single time; approximately 35% belongs to the top ten. As regards this clonotype: What it recognizes is unknown.

V usage is TRBV19 and J usage is TRBJ1-1; no clear D. The origin of this receptor is a human donor who had recovered from COVID-19. Material: CD4+ T cells from blood, cultured in vitro. The CDR3 here is CASNRGISSGLGTEAFF. The DNA for the CDR3 is TGTGCCAGCAATCGAGGTATTTCGAGTGGTCTTGGGACTGAAGCTTTCTTT.